This T cell receptor (beta chain) was found in a study of cytomegalovirus exposure and HLA in healthy donors. Profiled with immunoSEQ multiplex PCR; TCRdb holds only in-frame clones, not every one. Here the sample spans roughly 100,000 clones, more than 85% being singletons. The germline V and J ends were trimmed by 2 bases and 1 base, with 14 bases remaining between them. The CDR3 has 16 amino acids. Germline V gives CDR1 SGHVS, CDR2 FQNEAQ. Sequencing was performed on PBMCs. This TCR was sampled from a woman younger than 35 in good health and CMV-seropositive. The gene calls are TRBV7-8 and TRBJ1-2; a possible D gene is TRBD1 (6 bases). In DNA, the CDR3 is TGTGCCAGCAGCTTACCGGGGGGCAGGGGTAACTATGGCTACACCTTC. It encodes CASSLPGGRGNYGYTF.